Presented here are 21 T cell receptor beta chains from one specimen sequenced in a study of vaccination and CD4 T cells after COVID-19. CD4+ T cells that had been cultured provided DNA sequenced with the Oncomine TCR Beta short-read assay. TCRdb called the PCR reads again in MiXCR, with one record for every CDR3 protein. The sample comprises some 20,000 distinct CDR3 sequences, 52% of which are singletons, and nearly 7.5% rests with the top ten. Stated treatment: roughly 11-day PBMC culture with coronavirus spike peptide pools or control peptides (ViraFEST assay). These receptors have no known antigen. Sample: CD4+ T cells from blood, cultured in vitro. These TCRs come from a human donor who had recovered from COVID-19.

The chain links TRBV20-1 to TRBJ2-4, with 7 bases that match TRBD1. In germline, CDR1 is DFQATT, CDR2 SNEGSKA (reference sequence). V lost 7 bases, J lost 0 bases, and 15 bases stayed unmatched. This CDR3 contains 17 residues. CDR3 in DNA: TGCAGTGTCCCGGGACAGATAAGCCCCCTAGCCAAAAACATTCAGTACTTC. Protein product: CSVPGQISPLAKNIQYF.

This clonotype came up a few times. The rearrangement links TRBV21-1 to TRBJ1-6; no check of the table's D call, TRBD1, against the DNA was made. TRBV21-1 is a listed pseudogene. The CDR3 is made up of 16 amino acids. The CDR3 coding sequence is TGTGCCAGCAGCAAGTGGGACAGCTCCTATAATTCACCCCTCCACTTT. Its translation is CASSKWDSSYNSPLHF.

This clonotype was detected only a few times. The CDR3 DNA reads TGTGCCAGCAGCGACACCCATAGCAATCAGCCCCAGCATTTT. Its translation is CASSDTHSNQPQHF. The V call is TRBV7-2, the J call TRBJ1-5; D gene uncertain. Germline V gene data show CDR1 as SGHTA and CDR2 as FQGNSA. The CDR3 has 14 residues. With 5 bases removed from V and 0 bases from J, the gap between germline ends came to 8 bases. Supplemented by reference TRBV7-2 and TRBJ1-5, the full variable domain reads GAGVSQSPSNKVTEKGKDVELRCDPISGHTALYWYRQSLGQGLEFLIYFQGNSAPDKSGLPSDRFSAERTGGSVSTLTIQRTQQEDSAVYLCASSDTHSNQPQHFGDGTRLSIL.

The chain links TRBV19 to TRBJ1-1, with D possibly TRBD1 on 5 matching bases. The V and J ends lost 3 bases and 1 base respectively, with 6 bases between them. The CDR3 totals 13 residues. The germline CDR1 and CDR2 sequences are LNHDA and SQIVND (reference sequence). The CDR3 bases are TGTGCCAGTAGTATGACAGCGAACACTGAAGCTTTCTTT. Amino acids: CASSMTANTEAFF.

The genes are TRBV20-1 and TRBJ1-2, with D possibly being TRBD1 (5 bases). The CDR3 has 13 amino acids. V was shortened by 3 bases and J by 0 bases, with 8 bases between the two germline ends. In germline, CDR1 is DFQATT, CDR2 SNEGSKA (reference sequence). CDR3 in amino acids: CSARDNSNYGYTF. The CDR3, as DNA: TGCAGTGCTAGGGACAACTCTAACTATGGCTACACCTTC.

This chain links TRBV5-1 with TRBJ1-2, with a possible D match to TRBD1 (6 bases). V dropped 3 bases and J dropped 6 bases, with 12 bases sitting between them. The CDR3 is made up of 13 amino acids. CDR1 is SGHRS, CDR2 YFSETQ, per germline. The CDR3 sequence is CASSSQGSDGYTF. The CDR3 bases are TGCGCCAGCAGCTCACAGGGAAGCGATGGCTACACCTTC.

In its sample, this clonotype was seen a few times. V and J are TRBV20-1 and TRBJ2-3, with 7 bases aligning to TRBD2. CDR1 DFQATT and CDR2 SNEGSKA come from the germline V gene (reference sequence). There are 15 residues in the CDR3. Unmatched junction bases numbered 12, after V lost 8 bases and J lost 1 base. The CDR3 protein is CSPSRRELGTDTQYF. In nucleotides, the CDR3 is TGCAGTCCCTCCAGGCGGGAGTTGGGCACAGATACGCAGTATTTT.

This clonotype was counted between two and nine times. The chain uses TRBV7-9 and TRBJ2-3; D ambiguous. The V gene's germline CDR1 is SEHNR and CDR2 FQNEAQ (reference sequence). V was clipped by 1 base and J by 4 bases, with 3 bases between them. The CDR3 has 12 amino acids. The CDR3: CASSLVSDTQYF. The CDR3 DNA sequence: TGTGCCAGCAGCTTAGTCTCAGATACGCAGTATTTT.

This clonotype was seen a few times. The rearrangement links TRBV2 to TRBJ2-5; no clear D gene. Between the trimmed V and J ends, which lost 2 bases and 2 bases, there was a span of 9 bases. The CDR3 has 14 amino acids. The V gene's germline CDR1 is SNHLY and CDR2 FYNNEI. CDR3 sequence: CASSERLGQETQYF. The DNA of the CDR3 is TGTGCCAGCAGTGAACGGTTGGGACAAGAGACCCAGTACTTC.

This clonotype turned up a few times. This chain joins TRBV7-8 and TRBJ1-2; no clear D gene. With 5 bases removed from V and 4 bases from J, the gap between germline ends came to 11 bases. The CDR3 runs to 13 residues. CDR1 and CDR2 (germline): SGHVS, FQNEAQ. The CDR3 loop is CASSMTFGYGYTF. CDR3 bases: TGTGCCAGCAGCATGACATTTGGCTATGGCTACACCTTC.

The chain links TRBV21-1 to TRBJ2-7. TRBV21-1 is a recognized pseudogene. The CDR3 spans 16 residues. CDR3 sequence: CASTFQWQVRTYEQYF. CDR3 in DNA: TGTGCCAGCACCTTCCAGTGGCAGGTCCGCACCTACGAGCAGTACTTC.

This chain joins TRBV6-1 and TRBJ1-3; D is undetermined. The germline gives CDR1 MNHNS, CDR2 SASEGT. The CDR3 runs to 15 residues. Deletions cut 1 base from V and 2 bases from J, with 9 bases between. As DNA, the CDR3 is TGTGCCAGCAGTGAAGTACGCTTAACTGGAAACACCATATATTTT. The encoded protein is CASSEVRLTGNTIYF.

The V gene is TRBV30, the J gene TRBJ1-1; D unclear. Germline V CDR1 and CDR2: GTSNPN, SVGIG (reference sequence). V lost 0 bases and J 0 bases, leaving 14 bases between the germline ends. CDR3 length: 16 amino acids. The CDR3 DNA follows: TGTGCCTGGAGTGTACTCGTATCCCCCATGAACACTGAAGCTTTCTTT. The encoded protein is CAWSVLVSPMNTEAFF.

This sequence joins TRBV2 and TRBJ1-2, with 8 bases that match TRBD1. The CDR3 is 15 residues long. The ends lost 7 bases at V and 0 bases at J; junction bases unmatched: 7. Per the germline V gene, CDR1 is SNHLY and CDR2 is FYNNEI. The chain's CDR3 is CASTKDRASNYGYTF. The CDR3 DNA reads TGTGCCAGCACTAAGGACAGGGCTTCTAACTATGGCTACACCTTC.

The chain has TRBV7-9 and TRBJ2-1; tentatively, D is TRBD1 or TRBD2 (5 bases each). CDR1 SEHNR and CDR2 FQNEAQ come from the germline V gene (reference sequence). V dropped 4 bases and J dropped 2 bases, with 18 bases sitting between them. This CDR3 is 17 amino acids long. The CDR3 is CASSSSLGTLTYNEQFF. CDR3 DNA sequence: TGTGCCAGCAGCTCATCCCTTGGGACGCTGACCTACAATGAGCAGTTCTTC. The full variable domain, its missing parts supplied by reference TRBV7-9 and TRBJ2-1, is DTGVSQNPRHKITKRGQNVTFRCDPISEHNRLYWYRQTLGQGPEFLTYFQNEAQLEKSRLLSDRFSAERPKGSFSTLEIQRTEQGDSAMYLCASSSSLGTLTYNEQFFGPGTRLTVL.

The rearrangement joins TRBV18 to TRBJ1-5; 7 bases are shared with TRBD1. Germline V lookup: CDR1 KGHSH, CDR2 LQKENI. Trimming cost V 3 bases and J 3 bases; bases outside gene matches: 5. The CDR3 is 15 residues long. Here the CDR3 DNA reads TGTGCCAGCTCACCGGGACAGACAGTCAATCAGCCCCAGCATTTT. Protein sequence: CASSPGQTVNQPQHF.

This chain joins TRBV12-3 or TRBV12-4 and TRBJ2-5; TRBD1 agrees at 8 bases. The CDR3 runs to 16 residues. J lost 0 bases, V lost 6 bases, and 9 bases had no gene match. The CDR3 DNA is TGTGCCAGCAGATCAAACAACAGGGGGAACCAAGAGACCCAGTACTTC. This encodes CASRSNNRGNQETQYF.

The rearrangement links TRBV28 to TRBJ1-1, with D tentatively TRBD1 (5 bases). Per the germline V gene, CDR1 is MDHEN and CDR2 is SYDVKM. The CDR3 totals 15 residues. The ends were cut back, 3 bases at V and 4 bases at J, with 15 bases in the middle. CDR3 loop: CASSFIPGAGTEAFF. In DNA, the CDR3 is TGTGCCAGCAGTTTTATACCCGGGGCAGGCACTGAAGCTTTCTTT. Full variable domain (remainder filled in from reference TRBV28 and TRBJ1-1): DVKVTQSSRYLVKRTGEKVFLECVQDMDHENMFWYRQDPGLGLRLIYFSYDVKMKEKGDIPEGYSVSREKKERFSLILESASTNQTSMYLCASSFIPGAGTEAFFGQGTRLTVV.

J is TRBJ2-7 and V is TRBV12-3 or TRBV12-4; D could derive from TRBD1 or TRBD2 (6 bases each). V gave up 6 bases and J gave up 7 bases, with 16 bases separating them. CDR3 length: 13 amino acids. The CDR3 here is CASRLTTGGEQYF. The CDR3 DNA reads TGTGCCAGCAGACTGACGACAGGAGGGGAGCAGTACTTC.

The CDR3 sequence is CATSRDWGDRSYEQYF. The CDR3 DNA reads as TGTGCCACCAGCAGAGATTGGGGGGACCGATCCTACGAGCAGTACTTC. The chain links TRBV15 to TRBJ2-7, with D tentatively TRBD2 (6 bases). V dropped 0 bases and J dropped 1 base, with 13 bases sitting between them. The germline CDR1 and CDR2 sequences are LNHNV and YYDKDF (reference sequence). The CDR3 consists of 16 residues.

The chain recombines TRBV2 with TRBJ1-5, with TRBD1 matching over 7 bases. Per the germline V gene, CDR1 is SNHLY and CDR2 is FYNNEI. The CDR3 sequence is 15 residues long. V shed 5 bases and J 7 bases; nucleotides not matched to a gene: 11. CDR3 amino acids: CASSSDRAIRQPQHF. For the CDR3, the DNA is TGTGCCAGCAGTTCCGACAGGGCCATTAGGCAGCCCCAGCATTTT. Drawing the rest from reference TRBV2 and TRBJ1-5, the complete variable domain is EPEVTQTPSHQVTQMGQEVILRCVPISNHLYFYWYRQILGQKVEFLVSFYNNEISEKSEIFDDQFSVERPDGSNFTLKIRSTKLEDSAMYFCASSSDRAIRQPQHFGDGTRLSIL.